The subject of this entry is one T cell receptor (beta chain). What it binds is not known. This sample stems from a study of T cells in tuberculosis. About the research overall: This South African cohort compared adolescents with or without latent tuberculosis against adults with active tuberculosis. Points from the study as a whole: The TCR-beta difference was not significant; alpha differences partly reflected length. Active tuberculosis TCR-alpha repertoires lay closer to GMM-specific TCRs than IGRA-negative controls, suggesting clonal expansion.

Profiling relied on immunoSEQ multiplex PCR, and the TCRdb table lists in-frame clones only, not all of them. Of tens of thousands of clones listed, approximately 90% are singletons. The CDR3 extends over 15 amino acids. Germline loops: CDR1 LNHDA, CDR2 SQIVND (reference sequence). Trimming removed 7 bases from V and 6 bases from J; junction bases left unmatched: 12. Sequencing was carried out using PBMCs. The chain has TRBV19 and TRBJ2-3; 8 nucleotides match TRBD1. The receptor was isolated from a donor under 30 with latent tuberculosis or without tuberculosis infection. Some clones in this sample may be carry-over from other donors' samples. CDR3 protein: CASNPFSGGGDTQYF. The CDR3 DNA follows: TGTGCCAGTAATCCCTTCTCAGGGGGCGGCGATACGCAGTATTTT.